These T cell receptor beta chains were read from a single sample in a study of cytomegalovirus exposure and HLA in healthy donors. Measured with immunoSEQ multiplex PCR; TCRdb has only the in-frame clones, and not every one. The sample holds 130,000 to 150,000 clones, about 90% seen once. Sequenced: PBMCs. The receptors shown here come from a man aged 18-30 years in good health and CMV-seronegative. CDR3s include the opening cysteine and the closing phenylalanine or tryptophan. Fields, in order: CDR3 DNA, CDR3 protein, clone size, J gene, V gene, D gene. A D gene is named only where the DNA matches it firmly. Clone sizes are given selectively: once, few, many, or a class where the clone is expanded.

CDR3 DNA: TGTGCCAGCAGTGTAGACAGTTATGGCTACACCTTC
CDR3 protein: CASSVDSYGYTF
clone size: .
J gene: TRBJ1-2
V gene: TRBV2
D gene: .

CDR3 DNA: TGTGCCAGCAGTGAGGGGGGACTCATGAACACTGAAGCTTTCTTT
CDR3 protein: CASSEGGLMNTEAFF
clone size: once
J gene: TRBJ1-1
V gene: TRBV2
D gene: .

CDR3 DNA: TGCAGCGTTGGACAGGAGTACACTGAAGCTTTCTTT
CDR3 protein: CSVGQEYTEAFF
clone size: .
J gene: TRBJ1-1
V gene: TRBV29-1
D gene: .

CDR3 DNA: TGTGCCAGCAGTGAAGCGGGGCTGGGGACAGGCTACGAGCAGTACTTC
CDR3 protein: CASSEAGLGTGYEQYF
clone size: .
J gene: TRBJ2-7
V gene: TRBV2
D gene: TRBD1

CDR3 DNA: TGTGCCAGCAGCTCCACGGGACAGGCGGCTAACTATGGCTACACCTTC
CDR3 protein: CASSSTGQAANYGYTF
clone size: .
J gene: TRBJ1-2
V gene: TRBV7-8
D gene: TRBD1

CDR3 DNA: TGTGCCAGCAGCAAACAAGGGACTAGAGGACAAGAGACCCAGTACTTC
CDR3 protein: CASSKQGTRGQETQYF
clone size: .
J gene: TRBJ2-5
V gene: TRBV9
D gene: TRBD2

CDR3 DNA: TGTGCCAGCAGCTTAGCAGCCGACAGGGGCAGGGACTATGGCTACACCTTC
CDR3 protein: CASSLAADRGRDYGYTF
clone size: .
J gene: TRBJ1-2
V gene: TRBV7-2
D gene: TRBD1

CDR3 DNA: TGCGCCAGCAGCACGGGACTAGCGGGAGGCCCCTCCTACGAGCAGTACTTC
CDR3 protein: CASSTGLAGGPSYEQYF
clone size: once
J gene: TRBJ2-7
V gene: TRBV5-1
D gene: TRBD2

CDR3 DNA: TGTGCCAGTACCTCTGAGATAACCTACGAGCAGTACTTC
CDR3 protein: CASTSEITYEQYF
clone size: .
J gene: TRBJ2-7
V gene: TRBV19
D gene: .

CDR3 DNA: TGTGCCAGCAGTGGTGACAGGGGGTGGAATCAGCCCCAGCATTTT
CDR3 protein: CASSGDRGWNQPQHF
clone size: .
J gene: TRBJ1-5
V gene: TRBV2
D gene: TRBD1

CDR3 DNA: TGTGCCAGCAGCTCTAAAGACACTGAAGCTTTCTTT
CDR3 protein: CASSSKDTEAFF
clone size: once
J gene: TRBJ1-1
V gene: TRBV7-9
D gene: .

CDR3 DNA: TGTGCTAGTGGACAGATCTCCTATGGCTACACCTTC
CDR3 protein: CASGQISYGYTF
clone size: .
J gene: TRBJ1-2
V gene: TRBV12-5
D gene: .

CDR3 DNA: TGCAGCGTTGATCTAGCGGGAGGGGGTTACGAGCAGTACTTC
CDR3 protein: CSVDLAGGGYEQYF
clone size: .
J gene: TRBJ2-7
V gene: TRBV29-1
D gene: TRBD2

CDR3 DNA: TGCAGCGTTGACACATCGACTGGGGGCTACACCTTC
CDR3 protein: CSVDTSTGGYTF
clone size: few
J gene: TRBJ1-2
V gene: TRBV29-1
D gene: .

CDR3 DNA: TGTGCCAGCAGCCCCGGGTTGGATACGCAGTATTTT
CDR3 protein: CASSPGLDTQYF
clone size: .
J gene: TRBJ2-3
V gene: TRBV9
D gene: .

CDR3 DNA: TGCGCCAGCAGCCAAGATGGTTCTCGGGATCAGCCCCAGCATTTT
CDR3 protein: CASSQDGSRDQPQHF
clone size: .
J gene: TRBJ1-5
V gene: TRBV4-1
D gene: .

CDR3 DNA: TGTGCCAGCTTTCCCGGCGGCTTTCTTTACAATGAGCAGTTCTTC
CDR3 protein: CASFPGGFLYNEQFF
clone size: .
J gene: TRBJ2-1
V gene: TRBV6-5
D gene: .

CDR3 DNA: TGTGCCAGCAGTTTAGGGGACAGGGGCTATGGCTACACCTTC
CDR3 protein: CASSLGDRGYGYTF
clone size: .
J gene: TRBJ1-2
V gene: TRBV28
D gene: TRBD1

CDR3 DNA: TGTGCCAGCAGCGTAGGGGTAAGGGAGTACAATGAGCAGTTCTTC
CDR3 protein: CASSVGVREYNEQFF
clone size: .
J gene: TRBJ2-1
V gene: TRBV9
D gene: .

CDR3 DNA: TGTGCCAGCCGAATTAGCGGGAGTCCCTACAATGAGCAGTTCTTC
CDR3 protein: CASRISGSPYNEQFF
clone size: .
J gene: TRBJ2-1
V gene: TRBV7-2
D gene: TRBD2

CDR3 DNA: TGTGCCAGCAGTCTAACAGGGGGGCCCGTTGAGCAGTTCTTC
CDR3 protein: CASSLTGGPVEQFF
clone size: .
J gene: TRBJ2-1
V gene: TRBV6-1
D gene: TRBD1

CDR3 DNA: TGTGCCAGCAGTACTGACAGTTACACTGAAGCTTTCTTT
CDR3 protein: CASSTDSYTEAFF
clone size: .
J gene: TRBJ1-1
V gene: TRBV6-6
D gene: .

CDR3 DNA: TGTGCCACGAGACAGGAGAATGAAAAACTGTTTTTT
CDR3 protein: CATRQENEKLFF
clone size: once
J gene: TRBJ1-4
V gene: TRBV2
D gene: .

CDR3 DNA: TGTGCCAGCAGTTACCTGGGGGGGCAGCAGTACTTC
CDR3 protein: CASSYLGGQQYF
clone size: .
J gene: TRBJ2-7
V gene: TRBV6-5
D gene: .

CDR3 DNA: TGTGCCAGCAGCTTAGTTCAGGGACAGGGGTACGAGCAGTACTTC
CDR3 protein: CASSLVQGQGYEQYF
clone size: .
J gene: TRBJ2-7
V gene: TRBV7-2
D gene: TRBD1

CDR3 DNA: TGTGCCAGCAGTTTGGACAGGGGTAATTCACCCCTCCACTTT
CDR3 protein: CASSLDRGNSPLHF
clone size: few
J gene: TRBJ1-6
V gene: TRBV2
D gene: TRBD1

CDR3 DNA: TGTGCCAGCGTCAGGTCGGGAACTGAAGCTTTCTTT
CDR3 protein: CASVRSGTEAFF
clone size: few
J gene: TRBJ1-1
V gene: TRBV7-9
D gene: .

CDR3 DNA: TGCGCCAGCAGTGGGGGACAGGGCCGATCCTACGAGCAGTACTTC
CDR3 protein: CASSGGQGRSYEQYF
clone size: .
J gene: TRBJ2-7
V gene: TRBV5-1
D gene: TRBD1

CDR3 DNA: TGTGCCAGCAGCTTAGGGCCCGGGGGAGGAGAGACCCAGTACTTC
CDR3 protein: CASSLGPGGGETQYF
clone size: .
J gene: TRBJ2-5
V gene: TRBV11-2
D gene: .

CDR3 DNA: TGTGCCAGCAGTGAAGGAAAAGGGGCGAACACTGAAGCTTTCTTT
CDR3 protein: CASSEGKGANTEAFF
clone size: .
J gene: TRBJ1-1
V gene: TRBV2
D gene: .

CDR3 DNA: TGCGCCAGCAGCCAGGACTCGTCGGGATCCTACGAGCAGTACTTC
CDR3 protein: CASSQDSSGSYEQYF
clone size: .
J gene: TRBJ2-7
V gene: TRBV4-1
D gene: .

CDR3 DNA: TGTGCCAGCAGGCCCCTAGCGAGCAATGAGCAGTTCTTC
CDR3 protein: CASRPLASNEQFF
clone size: .
J gene: TRBJ2-1
V gene: TRBV27
D gene: .

CDR3 DNA: TGTGCCAGCGGGGGGTGGACAGGGTCAAAGTATGGCTACACCTTC
CDR3 protein: CASGGWTGSKYGYTF
clone size: .
J gene: TRBJ1-2
V gene: TRBV2
D gene: TRBD1

CDR3 DNA: TGTGCCAGCAGCTTCGTGGCTAGCGACACAGATACGCAGTATTTT
CDR3 protein: CASSFVASDTDTQYF
clone size: .
J gene: TRBJ2-3
V gene: TRBV7-2
D gene: .

CDR3 DNA: TGTGCCAGCAGCTTCAGTGGCACTGAAGCTTTCTTT
CDR3 protein: CASSFSGTEAFF
clone size: .
J gene: TRBJ1-1
V gene: TRBV5-8
D gene: .

CDR3 DNA: TGCGCCAGCAAGGGGACAGGGCGACATGAGCAGTTCTTC
CDR3 protein: CASKGTGRHEQFF
clone size: .
J gene: TRBJ2-1
V gene: TRBV5-1
D gene: TRBD1

CDR3 DNA: TGTGCCATCAGTCTAGATGGAGGCATCACGACTAGCGGGAGTATTAATGAGCAGTTCTTC
CDR3 protein: CAISLDGGITTSGSINEQFF
clone size: .
J gene: TRBJ2-1
V gene: TRBV10-3
D gene: TRBD2

CDR3 DNA: TGCGCCAGCAGCTTGGCGGGGGTAAGCAATCAGCCCCAGCATTTT
CDR3 protein: CASSLAGVSNQPQHF
clone size: .
J gene: TRBJ1-5
V gene: TRBV5-1
D gene: .

CDR3 DNA: TGTGCCTGGAGTGAGGGGGAGACCCAGTACTTC
CDR3 protein: CAWSEGETQYF
clone size: few
J gene: TRBJ2-5
V gene: TRBV30
D gene: .

CDR3 DNA: TGTGCCAGCACCATGAGGACAGGGGGTTCTTGGAACTATGGCTACACCTTC
CDR3 protein: CASTMRTGGSWNYGYTF
clone size: .
J gene: TRBJ1-2
V gene: TRBV7-9
D gene: TRBD1

CDR3 DNA: TGTGCCAGCAGCCCGGGACAGGGGACCGAAGCTTTCTTT
CDR3 protein: CASSPGQGTEAFF
clone size: .
J gene: TRBJ1-1
V gene: TRBV11-1
D gene: TRBD1

CDR3 DNA: TGTGCCAGCTCACCGGACAGTTTGGAGACCCAGTACTTC
CDR3 protein: CASSPDSLETQYF
clone size: .
J gene: TRBJ2-5
V gene: TRBV18
D gene: .

CDR3 DNA: TGTGCCAGCAGCTCTCCCCCCCCAGGGGCGGGGGACGAGCAGTACTTC
CDR3 protein: CASSSPPPGAGDEQYF
clone size: .
J gene: TRBJ2-7
V gene: TRBV11-2
D gene: .

CDR3 DNA: TGTGCCAGCAGCTTTTCCGGAAGCGGCCCTACCACTGAAGCTTTCTTT
CDR3 protein: CASSFSGSGPTTEAFF
clone size: few
J gene: TRBJ1-1
V gene: TRBV5-6
D gene: .

CDR3 DNA: TGTGCCAGCAGTGAAACAGCTCTGAATGGCTACACCTTC
CDR3 protein: CASSETALNGYTF
clone size: .
J gene: TRBJ1-2
V gene: TRBV6-1
D gene: .

CDR3 DNA: TGCGCCAGCAGCCCATCCGGGAACCCGAGGACCTACGAGCAGTACTTC
CDR3 protein: CASSPSGNPRTYEQYF
clone size: .
J gene: TRBJ2-7
V gene: TRBV5-1
D gene: .

CDR3 DNA: TGTGCCAGCAGTTCAGCGGGGGGATACAATGAGCAGTTCTTC
CDR3 protein: CASSSAGGYNEQFF
clone size: few
J gene: TRBJ2-1
V gene: TRBV6-5
D gene: TRBD2

CDR3 DNA: TGTGCTAGTGGTTTGGTACCGGGAGGGCTAGCCGGGAGGAGCTACAATGAGCAGTTCTTC
CDR3 protein: CASGLVPGGLAGRSYNEQFF
clone size: .
J gene: TRBJ2-1
V gene: TRBV12-5
D gene: TRBD2

CDR3 DNA: TGTGCCAGTAGTATACAAACAGGCCCCTACGAGCAGTACTTC
CDR3 protein: CASSIQTGPYEQYF
clone size: .
J gene: TRBJ2-7
V gene: TRBV19
D gene: .

CDR3 DNA: TGCGCCAGCAGCCCAGGGTTCAATGAGCAGTTCTTC
CDR3 protein: CASSPGFNEQFF
clone size: few
J gene: TRBJ2-1
V gene: TRBV4-3
D gene: .

CDR3 DNA: TGTGCTAGTGTTCCATACACCGGGGAGCTGTTTTTT
CDR3 protein: CASVPYTGELFF
clone size: .
J gene: TRBJ2-2
V gene: TRBV12-5
D gene: .

CDR3 DNA: TGTGCCAGCAGTTCATTGGGGGCGGTCGAGCAGTACTTC
CDR3 protein: CASSSLGAVEQYF
clone size: .
J gene: TRBJ2-7
V gene: TRBV7-2
D gene: .

CDR3 DNA: TGTGCCAGCGGGACAGTTAATGAAAAACTGTTTTTT
CDR3 protein: CASGTVNEKLFF
clone size: few
J gene: TRBJ1-4
V gene: TRBV6-1
D gene: TRBD1

CDR3 DNA: TGTGCCAGCAGCTTAGGGGGGACAGTCAACTACGAGCAGTACTTC
CDR3 protein: CASSLGGTVNYEQYF
clone size: .
J gene: TRBJ2-7
V gene: TRBV7-9
D gene: TRBD1

CDR3 DNA: TGTGCCAGCACCCGGACTAGCGGCTACAATGAGCAGTTCTTC
CDR3 protein: CASTRTSGYNEQFF
clone size: .
J gene: TRBJ2-1
V gene: TRBV4-2
D gene: TRBD2